The clone carrying this T cell receptor beta chain was counted between two and nine times. Its matching antigen is unknown. The CDR3 spans 14 residues. V was clipped by 5 bases and J by 0 bases, with 11 bases between them. Per the germline V gene, CDR1 is KGHSH and CDR2 is LQKENI. This record comes from a study of early T cells in non-severe SARS-CoV-2 infection. Whole-study findings and limits: VDJdb matching, biased toward anti-spike CD8 responses, missed private and CD4 specificities.

Each cDNA molecule carried a unique molecular identifier. TCRdb re-derived calls from the 5' RACE reads in MiXCR, one entry per CDR3 protein. This sample carries around 50,000 distinct CDR3 sequences, approximately 12% of them seen once, and the ten largest clones take roughly a tenth. V usage is TRBV18 and J usage is TRBJ2-7; D not certain. The receptor comes from an adult who was a healthcare worker with PCR-confirmed SARS-CoV-2 infection or an uninfected control (not recorded which). Sequenced material: whole blood. CDR3 protein: CASSATTDSYEQYF. DNA of the CDR3: TGTGCCAGCTCAGCAACGACGGACTCCTACGAGCAGTACTTC.